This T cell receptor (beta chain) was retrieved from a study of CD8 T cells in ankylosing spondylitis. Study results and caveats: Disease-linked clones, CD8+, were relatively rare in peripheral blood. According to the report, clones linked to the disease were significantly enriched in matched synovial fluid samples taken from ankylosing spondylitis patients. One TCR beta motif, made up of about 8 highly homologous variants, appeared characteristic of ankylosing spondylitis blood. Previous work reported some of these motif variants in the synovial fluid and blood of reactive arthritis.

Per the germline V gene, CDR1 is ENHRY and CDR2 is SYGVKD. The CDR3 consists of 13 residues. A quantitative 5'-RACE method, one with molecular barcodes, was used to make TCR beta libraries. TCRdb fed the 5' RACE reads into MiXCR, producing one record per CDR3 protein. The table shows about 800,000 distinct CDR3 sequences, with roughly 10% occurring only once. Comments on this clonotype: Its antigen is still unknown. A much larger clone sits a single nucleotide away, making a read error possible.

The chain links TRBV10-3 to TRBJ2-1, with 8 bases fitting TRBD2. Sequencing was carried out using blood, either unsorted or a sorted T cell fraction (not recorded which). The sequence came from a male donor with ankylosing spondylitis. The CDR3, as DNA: TGTGACACCCGGGGGGGATCCTACAATGAGCAGTTCTTC. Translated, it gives CDTRGGSYNEQFF.